The 23 T cell receptor beta chains below all came from one sample that was sequenced in a study of molecular identifiers for immune sequencing clone quantification. One entry per CDR3 protein results from TCRdb running MiXCR on the PCR reads. The sample lists roughly 300,000 distinct CDR3 sequences; roughly 24% were seen once. Sequencing was performed on naive CD8+ T cells from blood, with Jurkat cell RNA spiked in. Indicated subset: FACS-sorted CD8+CD4-CCR7+CD45RA+ naive T cells. The receptors originated from a human donor in good health. Some libraries in this study had Jurkat cell RNA spiked in.

This clonotype was counted at least ten times. The chain uses TRBV7-9 and TRBJ2-7; possible D gene TRBD1, 5 bases. V was trimmed by 1 base and J by 11 bases, leaving 12 bases between them. The CDR3 runs to 12 residues. The germline CDR1 and CDR2 sequences are SEHNR and FQNEAQ (reference sequence). CDR3 nucleotides: TGTGCCAGCAGCTTAGTACAGGAGCAGGAGTACTTC. Its protein is CASSLVQEQEYF.

The gene calls are TRBV11-2 and TRBJ2-3; D unresolved. V lost 2 bases and J 3 bases, leaving 15 bases between the germline ends. CDR1 SGHAT and CDR2 FQNNGV come from the germline V gene. This CDR3 contains 16 residues. DNA of the CDR3: TGTGCCAGCAGCTTACCCATAGAGCTAGGGACAGATACGCAGTATTTT. The encoded protein is CASSLPIELGTDTQYF.

Many counts were recorded for this clonotype. V and J are TRBV5-1 and TRBJ1-1, with D uncertain. CDR3 length: 15 amino acids. V gave up 3 bases and J gave up 0 bases, with 12 bases separating them. Germline values: CDR1 SGHRS, CDR2 YFSETQ. The CDR3 DNA reads as TGCGCCAGCAGCTCGCCGACGGGGATGAACACTGAAGCTTTCTTT. It is translated as CASSSPTGMNTEAFF.

This clonotype was seen a handful of times. This sequence joins TRBV6-5 and TRBJ2-5; D unresolved. This CDR3 has 14 amino acids. V lost 2 bases and J 3 bases, leaving 10 bases between the germline ends. Germline V gene lookup returns CDR1 MNHEY and CDR2 SVGAGI. The CDR3 bases are TGTGCCAGCAGTTACGATTCCAATGAAGAGACCCAGTACTTC. Its protein product is CASSYDSNEETQYF.

This clonotype was counted ten times or more. V and J are TRBV30 and TRBJ1-4, with D maybe TRBD1 (5 bases). Germline loops: CDR1 GTSNPN, CDR2 SVGIG (reference sequence). The CDR3 is made up of 13 amino acids. V lost 1 base to trimming and J lost 6 bases, with 9 bases between them. CDR3 sequence (DNA): TGTGCCTGGAGTGAGCTGACAGATGAAAAACTGTTTTTT. It specifies CAWSELTDEKLFF.

Turning to this clonotype: A much larger clone lies a single base off, so this may be a read error. The V and J genes are TRBV29-1 and TRBJ1-1; D not resolved. The V gene lost 7 bases and the J gene lost 4 bases, with 4 bases spanning the gap. Germline assignment: CDR1 SQVTM and CDR2 ANQGSEA. The CDR3 contains 9 residues. CDR3 bases: TGCAGCGATGGCACTGAAGCTTTCTTT. Its protein is CSDGTEAFF.

Note on this clonotype: A much larger clonotype is one base distant, so this may be a read error. The chain couples TRBV7-9 to TRBJ2-3, with no clear D. The germline V gene has CDR1 SEHNR and CDR2 FQNEAQ (reference sequence). The CDR3 covers 15 residues. The CDR3 protein is CASGLGPFATDTQYF. The CDR3 DNA reads TGTGCCAGCGGCTTAGGTCCATTTGCCACAGATACGCAGTATTTT.

This clonotype showed up many times. V gene TRBV6-4 combines with J gene TRBJ2-3, with TRBD2 matching 7 bases. The CDR3 totals 14 residues. With 10 bases clipped from V and 3 bases from J, the junction kept 10 bases outside the gene matches. Germline assignment: CDR1 MRHNA and CDR2 SNTAGT. The DNA of the CDR3 is TGTGCCATCCCCCGGGGAGGGTATACAGATACGCAGTATTTT. Protein sequence: CAIPRGGYTDTQYF.

J is TRBJ1-1 and V is TRBV4-3; D not certain. This CDR3 is 15 amino acids long. V was clipped by 0 bases and J by 10 bases, with 18 bases between them. Germline CDR1 LGHNA, CDR2 YSLEER. For the CDR3, the DNA is TGCGCCAGCAGCCAAGATAAAGTTACGAACCTGGGAGCTTTCTTT. It codes for CASSQDKVTNLGAFF.

Ten or more counts support this clonotype. V is TRBV2 and J is TRBJ2-6; possibly TRBD2 for D (6 bases). The CDR3 covers 15 residues. Germline-derived CDR1 and CDR2 are SNHLY and FYNNEI. V was shortened by 6 bases and J by 0 bases, with 9 bases between the two germline ends. The CDR3 loop is CASRAGGSGANVLTF. DNA of the CDR3: TGTGCCAGCAGGGCCGGGGGCTCTGGGGCCAACGTCCTGACTTTC.

About this clonotype itself: Sequence at one end of the junction differs from germline and may be a read error. The CDR3 nucleotides read TGTGCCAGCGGTTTAGTTCAGGGGGCTCACTTTGGCTACACCTTC. Translating it yields CASGLVQGAHFGYTF. This rearrangement joins TRBV12-3 or TRBV12-4 to TRBJ1-2; 8 bases line up with TRBD1. CDR3 length: 15 residues.

This clonotype came up many times. The genes are TRBV7-9 and TRBJ2-5; D remains unclear. With 1 base removed from V and 2 bases from J, the gap between germline ends came to 8 bases. Germline CDR1 is SEHNR and CDR2 is FQNEAQ (reference sequence). The CDR3 consists of 14 residues. The CDR3 spells CASSLDVSQETQYF. CDR3 DNA: TGTGCCAGCAGCTTAGACGTCAGTCAAGAGACCCAGTACTTC. Full variable domain (remainder filled in from reference TRBV7-9 and TRBJ2-5): DTGVSQNPRHKITKRGQNVTFRCDPISEHNRLYWYRQTLGQGPEFLTYFQNEAQLEKSRLLSDRFSAERPKGSFSTLEIQRTEQGDSAMYLCASSLDVSQETQYFGPGTRLLVL.

The sample holds many counts of this clonotype. J is TRBJ2-3 and V is TRBV29-1, with D unclear. Germline values: CDR1 SQVTM, CDR2 ANQGSEA. The V gene lost 5 bases and the J gene lost 3 bases, with 12 bases spanning the gap. This CDR3 is built from 13 residues. The CDR3 spells CSVSSENTDTQYF. The CDR3 nucleotides read TGCAGCGTTAGTTCAGAGAATACAGATACGCAGTATTTT.

This clonotype was observed many times. V gene TRBV29-1 combines with J gene TRBJ2-5, with TRBD2 matching over 13 bases. The CDR3 length is 17 residues. The germline gives CDR1 SQVTM, CDR2 ANQGSEA. Germline trimming cut 0 bases from V and 6 bases from J; bases unmatched to any gene: 10. CDR3 in DNA: TGCAGCGTTGAAGATGGACTAGCGGGAGCCGGTGTGAAGACCCAGTACTTC. This encodes CSVEDGLAGAGVKTQYF.

On this clonotype: Since the CDR3 does not end with the conserved phenylalanine or tryptophan, this likely comes from a read error. The chain couples TRBV6-5 to TRBJ2-3, with a tentative D call TRBD2 (6 bases). V was clipped by 4 bases and J by 4 bases, with 15 bases between them. The CDR3 runs 15 residues. CDR1 MNHEY and CDR2 SVGAGI come from the germline V gene. CDR3 DNA: TGTGCCAGCAGTTTTCTCGGGAGCCCCGCAGATACGCAGTATTCT. Translated, it gives CASSFLGSPADTQYS.

Comments on this clonotype: A junction boundary mismatches the germline segment, possibly from a read error. The rearrangement links TRBV29-1 to TRBJ1-2, with D unresolved. The germline V gene has CDR1 SQVTM and CDR2 ANQGSEA. This CDR3 has 9 amino acids. The CDR3: CSVEEGNSF. The CDR3 bases are TGCAGCGTTGAAGAAGGGAACAGTTTC. Filled out from reference TRBV29-1 and TRBJ1-2, the complete variable domain reads SAVISQKPSRDICQRGTSLTIQCQVDSQVTMMFWYRQQPGQSLTLIATANQGSEATYESGFVIDKFPISRPNLTFSTLTVSNMSPEDSSIYLCSVEEGNSFGSGTRLTVV.

Points on this clonotype: Germline and junction disagree at one end, which may indicate a read error. J is TRBJ2-1 and V is TRBV7-9, with TRBD1 as a possible D gene (5 bases). CDR3 length: 14 residues. Per germline, CDR1 SEHNR and CDR2 FQNEAQ (reference sequence). As DNA, the CDR3 is TGTGCCGGCAGCTTAGGGGCAAGGGGCAATGAGCAGTTCTTC. Translating it yields CAGSLGARGNEQFF.

In its sample, this clonotype was seen a few times. This CDR3 reads CASRQKLNPKGHYGYTF. CDR3 in DNA: TGTGCCAGCAGACAAAAACTCAACCCCAAAGGACACTATGGCTACACCTTC. The V call is TRBV27, the J call TRBJ1-2; D gene ambiguous. Germline lookup yields CDR1 MNHEY and CDR2 SMNVEV (reference sequence). The CDR3 covers 17 residues. V was trimmed by 6 bases and J by 3 bases, leaving 23 bases between them.

This clonotype was picked up a small number of times. The J gene is TRBJ2-2, the V gene TRBV7-9; D is perhaps TRBD2 (6 bases). Germline V gene data show CDR1 as SEHNR and CDR2 as FQNEAQ (reference sequence). V was clipped by 4 bases and J by 1 base, with 16 bases between them. The CDR3 runs to 17 residues. CDR3 sequence reads: CASSYYQEGWNTGELFF. CDR3 nucleotide sequence: TGTGCCAGCAGCTATTACCAGGAGGGATGGAACACCGGGGAGCTGTTTTTT. The variable domain in full, with the rest retrieved from reference TRBV7-9 and TRBJ2-2, is DTGVSQNPRHKITKRGQNVTFRCDPISEHNRLYWYRQTLGQGPEFLTYFQNEAQLEKSRLLSDRFSAERPKGSFSTLEIQRTEQGDSAMYLCASSYYQEGWNTGELFFGEGSRLTVL.

The chain has TRBV4-3 and TRBJ2-7; a weak D match, TRBD1 (6 bases). Germline-derived CDR1 and CDR2 are LGHNA and YSLEER. V was pared by 4 bases and J by 2 bases, with 12 bases between. This CDR3 region has 14 residues. CDR3 sequence reads: CASSPRQATYEQYF. Here the CDR3 DNA reads TGCGCCAGCAGCCCCCGACAGGCTACCTACGAGCAGTACTTC.

About this clonotype itself: This may arise from a read error, as a much more abundant clone is one base away. The DNA for the CDR3 is TGTGCCAGCAACAACGTGGGAGTCCGGGAGCGGTTCTTC. It specifies CASNNVGVRERFF. This chain joins TRBV6-5 and TRBJ2-1; TRBD2 might be the D (6 bases). Germline CDR1 MNHEY, CDR2 SVGAGI. The CDR3 loop spans 13 amino acids.

This clonotype has a handful of counts. This chain uses TRBV27 with TRBJ2-3, with D possibly matching TRBD2 (7 bases). Trimming removed 6 bases from V and 3 bases from J, with 19 bases in between. The CDR3 consists of 16 residues. Germline CDR1 is MNHEY and CDR2 is SMNVEV (reference sequence). DNA for the CDR3: TGTGCCAGCAGACGATTCGGGGGGCGGAAAACAGATACGCAGTATTTT. Amino acid sequence: CASRRFGGRKTDTQYF.

The rearrangement uses TRBV27 and TRBJ1-5; D may be TRBD1 (6 bases). Trimming cost V 3 bases and J 6 bases, with 12 bases left between them. The CDR3 contains 14 residues. CDR1 is MNHEY and CDR2 is SMNVEV in the germline V gene (reference sequence). The CDR3, as DNA: TGTGCCAGCAGTTTCACAGGGAGAAGTCAGCCCCAGCATTTT. It specifies CASSFTGRSQPQHF.